This T cell receptor beta chain was recorded in a study of blood T cell repertoires in COVID-19. Study-level background: The samples span acute and convalescent COVID-19 from the United States, Italy and Spain. T cells, B-cell-depleted T cells, or PBMCs provided the cDNA or gDNA that served as material.

Generated by immunoSEQ multiplex PCR, the TCRdb table keeps only in-frame clones and is missing some. Here the sample spans 60,000 to 70,000 clones, approximately 84% being singletons. Germline assignment: CDR1 SGHVS and CDR2 FNYEAQ. Trimming removed 5 bases from V and 4 bases from J, with 15 bases in between. CDR3 size: 15 residues. This clonotype was obtained from a man aged 50-60 years with active COVID-19. The sample was peripheral blood. The chain uses TRBV7-6 and TRBJ1-3; possibly TRBD1 for D (6 bases). The CDR3 sequence: CASSPRGGLGNTIYF. CDR3 DNA: TGTGCCAGCAGCCCGCGCGGGGGGCTCGGAAACACCATATATTTT.